Shown below are 17 T cell receptor beta chains from a single sample sequenced in a study of identical twins. Each CDR3 protein is one row after TCRdb ran MiXCR on the 5' RACE reads. The table lists 350,000 to 600,000 distinct CDR3 sequences, approximately 14% of them singletons. The sample was also reused in another study, on yellow fever vaccine responses in identical twins.

The sequenced sample was CD4+ T cells sorted from blood. The receptors were sampled from a woman aged 18-35 years in good health.

The sample holds a few counts of this clonotype. The chain combines TRBV25-1 with TRBJ1-1; D uncertain. V lost 3 bases, J lost 1 base, and 15 bases lay in between. The CDR3 spans 16 residues. Germline assignment: CDR1 MGHDK and CDR2 SYGVNS. The CDR3 spells CASSDNTQPGNTEAFF. For the CDR3, the DNA is TGTGCCAGCAGTGACAATACGCAGCCGGGGAACACTGAAGCTTTCTTT.

This rearrangement joins TRBV6-5 to TRBJ2-1; 8 bases match TRBD1. CDR1 is MNHEY, CDR2 SVGAGI, per germline. The CDR3 is 14 amino acids. The V gene end was trimmed by 3 bases and the J gene end by 4 bases; junction bases not matched to a gene: 2. The CDR3 nucleotides are TGTGCCAGCAGTTATGGACAGGGTTACAATGAGCAGTTCTTC. Translation gives CASSYGQGYNEQFF.

This clonotype was detected only a few times. The genes are TRBV24-1 and TRBJ2-3; a weak D match, TRBD1 (6 bases). V was trimmed by 3 bases and J by 0 bases, leaving 12 bases between them. This CDR3 spans 16 amino acids. Germline CDR1 KGHDR, CDR2 SFDVKD. The CDR3 sequence is CATSDPGQFSTDTQYF. The CDR3 DNA follows: TGTGCCACCAGTGATCCTGGACAGTTTAGCACAGATACGCAGTATTTT.

The V call is TRBV7-8, the J call TRBJ1-4; 9 nucleotides match TRBD1. Trimming at V came to 3 bases and at J to 7 bases, leaving 6 bases not matched to a gene. In germline, CDR1 is SGHVS, CDR2 FQNEAQ. This CDR3 spans 15 amino acids. As DNA, the CDR3 is TGTGCCAGCAGCTTTAACAGGGGGCTTGGTGAAAAACTGTTTTTT. Translating it yields CASSFNRGLGEKLFF.

This clonotype has ten or more counts. V is TRBV15 and J is TRBJ1-5; D not certain. Germline V gene data show CDR1 as LNHNV and CDR2 as YYDKDF (reference sequence). This CDR3 has 15 amino acids. With 5 bases removed from V and 6 bases from J, the gap between germline ends came to 17 bases. The CDR3 DNA follows: TGTGCCACCAGCCCCGCGACCGGGTCAGTTCAGCCCCAGCATTTT. Translated: CATSPATGSVQPQHF.

The V and J genes are TRBV20-1 and TRBJ2-4, with D possibly matching TRBD1 (6 bases). The V gene's germline CDR1 is DFQATT and CDR2 SNEGSKA (reference sequence). The germline V and J ends were trimmed by 6 bases and 0 bases, with 12 bases remaining between them. CDR3 length: 14 amino acids. The CDR3 region has the DNA TGCAGTGCCCAAACAGGGATAGCCAAAAACATTCAGTACTTC. Its protein product is CSAQTGIAKNIQYF.

As for this clonotype: One end of the junction varies from germline; a read error may be responsible. This chain connects TRBV2 to TRBJ2-5; D remains ambiguous. Per germline, CDR1 SNHLY and CDR2 FYNNEI. There are 10 residues in the CDR3. This chain's CDR3 is CASGEATQNF. The CDR3 nucleotides read TGTGCCAGCGGTGAGGCGACCCAGAACTTC.

For this clonotype: This may be a read error, as it is one base from a much larger clone. V gene TRBV5-1 combines with J gene TRBJ2-1; a weak D match, TRBD1 (6 bases). The length of the CDR3 is 14 residues. V shed 0 bases and J shed 10 bases, with 14 bases lying between them. Germline CDR1 SGHRS, CDR2 YFSETQ. CDR3 sequence reads: CASSLEPAGEEQFF. CDR3 nucleotide sequence: TGCGCCAGCAGCTTGGAGCCCGCAGGGGAAGAGCAGTTCTTC.

The V and J genes are TRBV11-2 and TRBJ2-2; weak D call: TRBD1 (5 bases). Germline loops: CDR1 SGHAT, CDR2 FQNNGV. Trimming removed 1 base at V and 6 bases at J, with 12 bases between. The CDR3 is made up of 15 amino acids. The CDR3 loop is CASSLGLPGPGELFF. The DNA of the CDR3 is TGTGCCAGCAGCTTAGGGCTCCCAGGGCCCGGGGAGCTGTTTTTT.

The chain is built from TRBV29-1 and TRBJ2-2; D is possibly TRBD1 (6 bases). Germline lookup yields CDR1 SQVTM and CDR2 ANQGSEA. This CDR3 has 16 residues. The V gene lost 8 bases and the J gene lost 3 bases, with 22 bases spanning the gap. The CDR3 loop reads CSTRQLGADYTGELFF. In nucleotides, the CDR3 is TGCAGCACTCGTCAGCTGGGGGCCGACTACACCGGGGAGCTGTTTTTT.

This chain links TRBV5-1 with TRBJ2-1; a possible D gene is TRBD2 (5 bases). This CDR3 is built from 13 residues. Germline CDR1 and CDR2: SGHRS and YFSETQ. V was cut by 4 bases and J by 6 bases, with 11 bases left in between. The CDR3 nucleotides are TGCGCCAGCAGCCTGGACTCCGTCAATGAGCAGTTCTTC. Amino acids: CASSLDSVNEQFF.

V is TRBV30 and J is TRBJ2-1; the D is unclear. Germline assignment: CDR1 GTSNPN and CDR2 SVGIG (reference sequence). This CDR3 has 12 amino acids. The V and J ends lost 1 base and 5 bases respectively, with 6 bases between them. CDR3 loop: CAWSARNNEQFF. The CDR3 coding sequence is TGTGCCTGGAGTGCAAGGAACAATGAGCAGTTCTTC.

This clonotype showed up just a few times. This chain uses TRBV9 with TRBJ2-7; a weak D match, TRBD1 (6 bases). The CDR3 runs to 14 residues. Looked up from germline, CDR1 is SGDLS and CDR2 is YYNGEE. V lost 0 bases and J 10 bases, leaving 17 bases between the germline ends. CDR3 bases: TGTGCCAGCAGCGTAGGTATTGGACAGAAGTTACAGTACTTC. The encoded protein is CASSVGIGQKLQYF.

This clonotype was picked up a small number of times. The CDR3 DNA is TGTGCCAGCAGCAAACTTGGCGGAGTGGTGGAGGCCGAGCAGTACTTC. The encoded protein is CASSKLGGVVEAEQYF. This chain uses TRBV7-9 with TRBJ2-7; possible D gene TRBD2, 5 bases. Germline CDR1 and CDR2: SEHNR and FQNEAQ (reference sequence). The CDR3 has 16 amino acids. Trimming took off 5 bases at V and 6 bases at J, with 23 bases between the two ends.

The rearrangement uses TRBV15 and TRBJ2-7, with a tentative D call TRBD2 (5 bases). Trimming removed 0 bases at V and 2 bases at J, with 11 bases between. This CDR3 comprises 15 residues. The V gene's germline CDR1 is LNHNV and CDR2 YYDKDF (reference sequence). In DNA form, the CDR3 reads TGTGCCACCAGCAGAGATCGGTCGGGAACCTACGAGCAGTACTTC. Protein product: CATSRDRSGTYEQYF. Together with reference TRBV15 and TRBJ2-7, the CDR3 gives the full variable domain: DAMVIQNPRYQVTQFGKPVTLSCSQTLNHNVMYWYQQKSSQAPKLLFHYYDKDFNNEADTPDNFQSRRPNTSFCFLDIRSPGLGDTAMYLCATSRDRSGTYEQYFGPGTRLTVT.

Only a few counts were recorded for this clonotype. The chain couples TRBV6-4 to TRBJ2-1, with TRBD1 matching 8 bases. The CDR3 extends over 15 amino acids. Germline V gene lookup returns CDR1 MRHNA and CDR2 SNTAGT. V lost 3 bases to trimming and J lost 2 bases; unmatched junction nucleotides: 3. CDR3 in amino acids: CASSETGVPYNEQFF. CDR3 nucleotides: TGTGCCAGCAGTGAGACAGGGGTACCCTACAATGAGCAGTTCTTC.

This rearrangement joins TRBV12-3 or TRBV12-4 to TRBJ2-6; D unresolved. The ends were cut back, 3 bases at V and 4 bases at J, with 7 bases in the middle. CDR3 size: 14 residues. The CDR3 coding sequence is TGTGCCAGCAGTTTGAGCGACGGGGCCAACGTCCTGACTTTC. Amino acid sequence: CASSLSDGANVLTF.